Following are 18 T cell receptor beta chains from one sample sequenced in a study of OX40 agonist ivuxolimab in advanced cancers. The method was immunoSEQ multiplex PCR; TCRdb's version includes in-frame clones alone and lacks a portion of them. The sample lists tens of thousands of clones, approximately 88% occurring once. The starting material was CD4+ or CD8+ T cells sorted from blood, obtained in a trial of the OX40 agonist ivuxolimab. The source is an adult with an advanced solid tumor such as melanoma, head and neck, liver or kidney cancer.

The genes are TRBV6-1 and TRBJ1-5, with 9 bases matching TRBD1. The CDR3 length is 13 residues. The germline gives CDR1 MNHNS, CDR2 SASEGT. Trimming cost V 6 bases and J 5 bases; bases outside gene matches: 2. In DNA, the CDR3 is TGTGCCAGCAGGACAGGGGGTCATCAGCCCCAGCATTTT. It encodes CASRTGGHQPQHF.

The V call is TRBV28, the J call TRBJ2-7; D is uncertain. CDR3 length equals 14 residues. V was clipped by 4 bases and J by 4 bases, with 14 bases between them. Germline V gives CDR1 MDHEN, CDR2 SYDVKM. In nucleotides, the CDR3 is TGTGCCAGCAGTTACCCCCAACAAGTTTACGAGCAGTACTTC. It translates to CASSYPQQVYEQYF. Drawing the rest from reference TRBV28 and TRBJ2-7, the complete variable domain is DVKVTQSSRYLVKRTGEKVFLECVQDMDHENMFWYRQDPGLGLRLIYFSYDVKMKEKGDIPEGYSVSREKKERFSLILESASTNQTSMYLCASSYPQQVYEQYFGPGTRLTVT.

V usage is TRBV12-5 and J usage is TRBJ1-1; D gene uncertain. V lost 2 bases and J 4 bases, leaving 8 bases between the germline ends. Germline V CDR1 and CDR2: LGHNT, FRNRAP. The CDR3 has 13 residues. The DNA for the CDR3 is TGTGCTAGTGGTTTGAGGACGGGCACTGAAGCTTTCTTT. As protein: CASGLRTGTEAFF.

The chain carries TRBV18 and TRBJ2-6; D is undetermined. CDR1 KGHSH and CDR2 LQKENI come from the germline V gene. The ends were cut back, 6 bases at V and 2 bases at J, with 11 bases in the middle. The CDR3 is 15 residues long. CDR3: CASSLPNAGANVLTF. For the CDR3, the DNA is TGTGCCAGCTCCCTCCCTAACGCTGGGGCCAACGTCCTGACTTTC.

This clone was observed a single time. The chain joins TRBV5-6 to TRBJ1-2, with 8 positions matching TRBD1. Trimming at V came to 4 bases and at J to 4 bases, leaving 9 bases not matched to a gene. The CDR3 has 15 residues. Germline CDR1 reads SGHDT; CDR2 reads YYEEEE. The CDR3 here is CASSPLTGVTYGYTF. The CDR3 region has the DNA TGTGCCAGCAGCCCACTGACAGGGGTTACCTATGGCTACACCTTC.

This clone showed up just a few times. The rearrangement joins TRBV29-1 to TRBJ2-7; 8 nucleotides match TRBD1. The CDR3 sequence is 13 residues long. V dropped 8 bases and J dropped 0; count of bases not matched to a gene: 6. Germline CDR1 reads SQVTM; CDR2 reads ANQGSEA. The CDR3 bases are TGCAGCTACTCAGGGGGCGACTCCTACGAGCAGTACTTC. Its translation is CSYSGGDSYEQYF.

This chain uses TRBV7-2 with TRBJ1-1, with 8 bases identical to TRBD1. The CDR3 is 13 amino acids. V gave up 4 bases and J gave up 5 bases; unmatched junction bases: 3. The V gene's germline CDR1 is SGHTA and CDR2 FQGNSA. Here the CDR3 DNA reads TGTGCCAGCAGCTACAGGGGGTGGACTGAAGCTTTCTTT. Encoded protein: CASSYRGWTEAFF.

This clone was counted a few times. Here the CDR3 DNA reads TGTGCCATCCGGGACAGGGAGGGCCAGCCCCAGCATTTT. Protein product: CAIRDREGQPQHF. V gene TRBV19 combines with J gene TRBJ1-5; 9 bases are a match to TRBD1. The J segment lost 7 bases and the V segment lost 10 bases, leaving 8 bases of the junction unmatched. CDR1 is LNHDA, CDR2 SQIVND, per germline (reference sequence). The CDR3 covers 13 residues.

The V gene is TRBV29-1, the J gene TRBJ2-1; 8 bases are shared with TRBD1. V shed 4 bases, J shed 12 bases, and the junction held 5 bases outside the gene matches. Germline V gene sequence: CDR1 SQVTM, CDR2 ANQGSEA. CDR3 size: 11 residues. CDR3 amino acids: CSVGRDRGQFF. The CDR3 DNA is TGCAGCGTTGGGAGAGACAGGGGGCAGTTCTTC.

V gene TRBV9 combines with J gene TRBJ2-1; 8 nucleotides line up with TRBD1. Trimming at V came to 4 bases and at J to 8 bases, leaving 8 bases not matched to a gene. The CDR3 has 14 residues. The germline gives CDR1 SGDLS, CDR2 YYNGEE. CDR3 residues: CASSLGQGSYEQFF. The CDR3 DNA reads as TGTGCCAGCAGCCTAGGACAGGGATCTTATGAGCAGTTCTTC.

The rearrangement links TRBV9 to TRBJ2-6; possibly TRBD2 for D (6 bases). V was trimmed by 4 bases and J by 2 bases, leaving 16 bases between them. The length of the CDR3 is 17 residues. Germline CDR1 reads SGDLS; CDR2 reads YYNGEE. This chain's CDR3 is CASSSTLSGAGANVLTF. CDR3 sequence (DNA): TGTGCCAGCAGCTCCACATTATCGGGAGCTGGGGCCAACGTCCTGACTTTC.

This chain uses TRBV28 with TRBJ2-7, with a possible D match to TRBD1 (6 bases). V was cut by 3 bases and J by 5 bases, with 14 bases left in between. This CDR3 has 14 amino acids. Germline V gives CDR1 MDHEN, CDR2 SYDVKM. CDR3 sequence (DNA): TGTGCCAGCAGTTTCCAACAGGGTTTCAACGAGCAGTACTTC. As protein: CASSFQQGFNEQYF.

This clone was recorded once. The DNA for the CDR3 is TGCGCCAGCAATCTAGCAGGCGAGCAGTACTTC. Its translation is CASNLAGEQYF. The V gene is TRBV10-2, the J gene TRBJ2-7; D possibly corresponds to TRBD2 (5 bases). The CDR3 is 11 amino acids. Germline V gene sequence: CDR1 WSHSY, CDR2 SAAADI. Trimming removed 7 bases at V and 6 bases at J, with 10 bases between.

V gene TRBV11-2 combines with J gene TRBJ1-2, with D unclear. Trimming cost V 2 bases and J 8 bases, with 15 bases left between them. In germline, CDR1 is SGHAT, CDR2 FQNNGV. The CDR3 totals 14 residues. CDR3 in DNA: TGTGCCAGCAGCTTAAACCATCTAAGGGAGGGCTACACCTTC. Its translation: CASSLNHLREGYTF. The full variable domain, rest sourced from reference TRBV11-2 and TRBJ1-2, is EAGVAQSPRYKIIEKRQSVAFWCNPISGHATLYWYQQILGQGPKLLIQFQNNGVVDDSQLPKDRFSAERLKGVDSTLKIQPAKLEDSAVYLCASSLNHLREGYTFGSGTRLTVV.

The chain uses TRBV5-1 and TRBJ2-3, with a weak D call TRBD1 (6 bases). The V gene's germline CDR1 is SGHRS and CDR2 YFSETQ. This CDR3 comprises 14 residues. The V end lost 0 bases, the J end lost 2 bases, and 7 bases lay between the germline ends. CDR3 protein: CASSLGGPTDTQYF. CDR3 DNA: TGCGCCAGCAGCTTGGGGGGGCCCACAGATACGCAGTATTTT.

CDR3: CASSSQGDTEAFF. The CDR3 nucleotides read TGTGCCAGTAGTAGCCAGGGGGACACTGAAGCTTTCTTT. This chain links TRBV19 with TRBJ1-1, with TRBD1 matching 7 bases. Germline assignment: CDR1 LNHDA and CDR2 SQIVND (reference sequence). There are 13 residues in the CDR3. V was pared by 4 bases and J by 3 bases, with 2 bases of the junction left unmatched.

The chain joins TRBV6-5 to TRBJ1-1; perhaps TRBD1 as D (5 bases). The germline CDR1 and CDR2 sequences are MNHEY and SVGAGI. The CDR3 runs 14 residues. Trimming removed 2 bases from V and 4 bases from J, with 11 bases in between. The CDR3 is CASSYGGSGTEAFF. In nucleotides, the CDR3 is TGTGCCAGCAGTTACGGGGGGTCGGGCACTGAAGCTTTCTTT.

The count of this clone is one. The V and J genes are TRBV18 and TRBJ1-1; no clear D. Trimming stripped 1 base from V and 3 bases from J, with 6 bases between. This CDR3 is 13 amino acids long. CDR1 and CDR2 from the germline V gene are KGHSH and LQKENI. The CDR3: CASSPQGYTEAFF. CDR3 nucleotide sequence: TGTGCCAGCTCACCACAGGGTTACACTGAAGCTTTCTTT. The full variable domain, its missing parts supplied by reference TRBV18 and TRBJ1-1, is NAGVMQNPRHLVRRRGQEARLRCSPMKGHSHVYWYRQLPEEGLKFMVYLQKENIIDESGMPKERFSAEFPKEGPSILRIQQVVRGDSAAYFCASSPQGYTEAFFGQGTRLTVV.